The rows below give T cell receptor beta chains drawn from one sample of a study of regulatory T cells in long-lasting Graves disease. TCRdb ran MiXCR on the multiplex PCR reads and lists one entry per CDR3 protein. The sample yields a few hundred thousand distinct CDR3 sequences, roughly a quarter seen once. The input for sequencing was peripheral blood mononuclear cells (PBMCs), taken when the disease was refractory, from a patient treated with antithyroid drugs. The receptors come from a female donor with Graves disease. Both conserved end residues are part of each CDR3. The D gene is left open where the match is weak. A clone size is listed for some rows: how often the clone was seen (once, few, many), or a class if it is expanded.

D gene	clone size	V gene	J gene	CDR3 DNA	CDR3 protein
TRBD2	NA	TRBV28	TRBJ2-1	TGTGCCAGCGCTGAGACTAGCGGACGGAATGAGCAGTTCTTC	CASAETSGRNEQFF
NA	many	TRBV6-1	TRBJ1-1	TGTGCCAGCAGTCCGACCACATCCCTTGAAGCTTTCTTT	CASSPTTSLEAFF
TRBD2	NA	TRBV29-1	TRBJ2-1	TGCAGCGTTGCGGGCAGCGGGAGTTTTTCCTACAATGAGCAGTTCTTC	CSVAGSGSFSYNEQFF
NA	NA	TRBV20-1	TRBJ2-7	TGCAGTGCTAGACCCGAAATTACGGGACTCTCGACCTACGAGCAGTACTTC	CSARPEITGLSTYEQYF
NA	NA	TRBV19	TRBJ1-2	TGTGCCAGTAGTATTGGGCGCGGCTACACCTTC	CASSIGRGYTF
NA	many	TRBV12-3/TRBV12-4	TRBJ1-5	TGTGCCAGCCGTCAAACAGACAATCAGCCCCAGCATTTT	CASRQTDNQPQHF
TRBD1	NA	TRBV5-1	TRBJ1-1	TGCGCCAGCAGCAACCGGACAGGGGTCTGGAACACTGAAGCTTTCTTT	CASSNRTGVWNTEAFF
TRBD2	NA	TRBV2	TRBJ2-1	TGTGCCAGCAGTGACGGGAGGCTCGACTCCACAGTTGATCAGCAGTTCTTC	CASSDGRLDSTVDQQFF
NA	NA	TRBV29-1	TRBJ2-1	TGCAGCGTGGGGGGCGTTGGGACGGTCAACAATGAGCAGTTCTTC	CSVGGVGTVNNEQFF
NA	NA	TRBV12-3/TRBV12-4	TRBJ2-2	TGTGCCAGCACCCTAAAGGACACCGGGGAGCTGTTTTTT	CASTLKDTGELFF
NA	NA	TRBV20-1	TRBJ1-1	TGCAGTGCTAGAGTCTCCGGACAGCCGAACACTGAAGCTTCCTTT	CSARVSGQPNTEASF
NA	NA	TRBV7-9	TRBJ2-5	TGTGCCAGCAGCCGAAGTGCTCGGGTCGAAGAGACCCAGTACTTC	CASSRSARVEETQYF
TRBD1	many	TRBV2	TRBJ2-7	TGTGCCAGCAGTGCTATGGACAGGCGGACCTACGAGCAGTACTTC	CASSAMDRRTYEQYF
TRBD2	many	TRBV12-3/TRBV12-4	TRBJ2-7	TGTGCCAGCAGTTTAGGACTAGCGGGAGTCACCGAGCAGTACTTC	CASSLGLAGVTEQYF
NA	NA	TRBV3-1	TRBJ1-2	TGTGCCAGCAGCCAAGTTATGGCGGCGGAGCATGGCTACACCTTC	CASSQVMAAEHGYTF
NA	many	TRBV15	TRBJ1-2	TGTGCCACCAGCAGTCCTCGGGAGGGCAGTCGAGGAGGCTACACCTTC	CATSSPREGSRGGYTF
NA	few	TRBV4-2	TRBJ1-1	TGTGCCAGCAGCAATGAACAGGGAGCCGCTTTCTTT	CASSNEQGAAFF
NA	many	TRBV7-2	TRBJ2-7	TGTGCCAGCAGCTTAGGATGGGGCTACGAGCAGTACTTC	CASSLGWGYEQYF
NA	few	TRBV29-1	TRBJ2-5	TGCAGCGTTAAAGAAGAGACCCAGTACTTC	CSVKEETQYF
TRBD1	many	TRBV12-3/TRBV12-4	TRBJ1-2	TGTGCCAGCAGCCCGGACAGGATCTATGGCTACACCTTC	CASSPDRIYGYTF
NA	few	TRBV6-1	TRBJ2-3	TGTGCCAGCAGTGTTGACTACACAGATACGCAGTATTTT	CASSVDYTDTQYF
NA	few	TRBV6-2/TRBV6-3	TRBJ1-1	TGTGCCAGCAGTTACGTAGGGGCCGGGAATGAAGCTTTCTTT	CASSYVGAGNEAFF
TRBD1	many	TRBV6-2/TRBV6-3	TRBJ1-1	TGTGCCAGCAGCCAACAGGGGCTTGGTGGAACTGAAGCTTTCTTT	CASSQQGLGGTEAFF
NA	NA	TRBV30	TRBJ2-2	TGTGCCTGGAGTGTTGGCAGCAGCACCGGGGAGCTGTTTTTT	CAWSVGSSTGELFF
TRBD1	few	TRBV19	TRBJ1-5	TGTGCCAGTAGTATGGGGGGACAGTATAGCAATCAGCCCCAGCATTTT	CASSMGGQYSNQPQHF
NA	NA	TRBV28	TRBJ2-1	TGTGCCAGCAGTTTAGACAGAAACAATGAGCAGTTCTTC	CASSLDRNNEQFF
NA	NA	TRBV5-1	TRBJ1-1	TGCGCCAGCAGCTTGGAAGGGGTCCGGGAAGCTTTCTTT	CASSLEGVREAFF
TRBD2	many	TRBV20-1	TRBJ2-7	TGCAGTGCTAGAGATACTAGCGGGTACGAGCAGTACTTC	CSARDTSGYEQYF
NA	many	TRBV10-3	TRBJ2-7	TGTGCCAGCCGGGACCGACACCTCTACGAGCAGTACTTC	CASRDRHLYEQYF
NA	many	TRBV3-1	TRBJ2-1	TGTGCCAGCAGCCAAGAAATATGGTTTGAGCAGTTCTTC	CASSQEIWFEQFF
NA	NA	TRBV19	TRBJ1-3	TGTGCCAGTACCGATTGGGACGGTGGAAACACCATATATTTT	CASTDWDGGNTIYF
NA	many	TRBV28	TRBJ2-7	TGTGCCAGCACCCCCGCCAGGGCCCAAGGCTACGAGCAGTACTTC	CASTPARAQGYEQYF